The sequence of this T cell receptor beta chain was determined in a study of shared clonotypes between healthy human individuals. Study results and caveats: Generally, naive subsets came out with larger estimated richness than memory subsets.

Running of the assay took place at deep level. Sequencing used immunoSEQ multiplex PCR; TCRdb keeps in-frame clones, though not all of them. Here the sample spans 2 million to 2.5 million clones, approximately 93% being singletons. Donors were healthy HIV-negative adults without recent acute infections or vaccinations. From CD4+ cells came CD45RA+ naive and CD45RA-negative memory subsets. V was clipped by 0 bases and J by 4 bases, with 10 bases between them. Germline V gives CDR1 MNHEY, CDR2 SVGAGI. This CDR3 has 14 amino acids. On this clone: Its matching antigen is unknown.

The chain joins TRBV6-5 to TRBJ2-7; D is unclear. This sequence originates from a man between 18 and 29 years old in good health. Some clones in this sample may be carry-over from other donors' samples. The source material was naive CD4+ T cells from PBMCs. Subset: CD45RA+ positively selected. Here the CDR3 DNA reads TGTGCCAGCAGTTACTCGATCTTGGGGTACGAGCAGTACTTC. It is translated as CASSYSILGYEQYF.